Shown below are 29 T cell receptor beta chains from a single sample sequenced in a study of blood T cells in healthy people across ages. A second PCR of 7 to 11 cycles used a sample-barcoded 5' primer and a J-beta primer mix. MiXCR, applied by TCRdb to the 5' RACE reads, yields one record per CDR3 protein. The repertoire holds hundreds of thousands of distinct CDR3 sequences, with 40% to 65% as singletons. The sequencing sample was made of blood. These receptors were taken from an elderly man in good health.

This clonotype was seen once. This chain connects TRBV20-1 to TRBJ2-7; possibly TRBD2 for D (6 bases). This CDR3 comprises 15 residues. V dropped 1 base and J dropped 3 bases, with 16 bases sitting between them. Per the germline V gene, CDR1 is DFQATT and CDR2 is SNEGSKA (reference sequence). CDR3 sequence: CSARGGGADRYEQYF. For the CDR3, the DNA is TGCAGTGCTAGAGGAGGCGGGGCAGACCGCTACGAGCAGTACTTC.

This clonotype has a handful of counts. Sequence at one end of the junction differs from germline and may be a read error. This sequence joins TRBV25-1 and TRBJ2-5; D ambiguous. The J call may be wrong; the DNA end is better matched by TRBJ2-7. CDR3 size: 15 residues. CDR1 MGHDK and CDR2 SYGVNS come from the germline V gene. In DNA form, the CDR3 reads TGTGCTAGCAGTGAAGACCAGGCCAAGGCAGACGAGCAGTACTTC. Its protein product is CASSEDQAKADEQYF.

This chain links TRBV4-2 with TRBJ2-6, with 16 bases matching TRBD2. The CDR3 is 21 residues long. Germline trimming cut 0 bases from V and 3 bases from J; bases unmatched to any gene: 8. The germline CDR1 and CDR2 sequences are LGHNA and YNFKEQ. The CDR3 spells CASSQDLGTSGRAGGANVLTF. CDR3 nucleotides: TGTGCCAGCAGCCAAGATCTGGGGACTAGCGGGAGGGCCGGTGGGGCCAACGTCCTGACTTTC.

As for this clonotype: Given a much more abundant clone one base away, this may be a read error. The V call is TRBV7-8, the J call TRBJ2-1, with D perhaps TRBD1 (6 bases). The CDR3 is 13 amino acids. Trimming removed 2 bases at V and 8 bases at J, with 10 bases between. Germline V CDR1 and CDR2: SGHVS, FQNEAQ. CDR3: CASSLLGGDEQFF. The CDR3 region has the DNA TGTGCCAGCAGCTTATTAGGGGGTGATGAGCAGTTCTTC. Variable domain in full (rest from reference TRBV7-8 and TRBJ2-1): GAGVSQSPRYKVAKRGQDVALRCDPISGHVSLFWYQQALGQGPEFLTYFQNEAQLDKSGLPSDRFFAERPEGSVSTLKIQRTQQEDSAVYLCASSLLGGDEQFFGPGTRLTVL.

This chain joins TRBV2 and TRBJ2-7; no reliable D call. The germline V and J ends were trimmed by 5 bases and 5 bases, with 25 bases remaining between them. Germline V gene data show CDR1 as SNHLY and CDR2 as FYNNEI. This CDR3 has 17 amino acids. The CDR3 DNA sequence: TGTGCCAGCAGTTCTAACCAATCCTTCCAGTCATGGGACGAGCAGTACTTC. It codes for CASSSNQSFQSWDEQYF.

The CDR3 DNA follows: TGTGCCAGCAGTGAGTCAACCGGTAGGCGGACTAGCGGGATCGGTGAGCAGTTCTTC. Amino acids: CASSESTGRRTSGIGEQFF. The J gene is TRBJ2-1, the V gene TRBV25-1, with TRBD2 identical over 12 bases. Per germline, CDR1 MGHDK and CDR2 SYGVNS. This CDR3 region has 19 residues. V was clipped by 3 bases and J by 9 bases; unmatched bases: 18. The entire variable domain, with the rest obtained from reference TRBV25-1 and TRBJ2-1, is as follows: EADIYQTPRYLVIGTGKKITLECSQTMGHDKMYWYQQDPGMELHLIHYSYGVNSTEKGDLSSESTVSRIRTEHFPLTLESARPSHTSQYLCASSESTGRRTSGIGEQFFGPGTRLTVL.

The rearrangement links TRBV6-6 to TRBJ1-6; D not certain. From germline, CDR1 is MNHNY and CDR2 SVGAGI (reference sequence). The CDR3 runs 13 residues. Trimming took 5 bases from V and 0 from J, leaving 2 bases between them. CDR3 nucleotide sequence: TGTGCCAGCAGTAGCTCCTATAATTCACCCCTCCACTTT. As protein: CASSSSYNSPLHF.

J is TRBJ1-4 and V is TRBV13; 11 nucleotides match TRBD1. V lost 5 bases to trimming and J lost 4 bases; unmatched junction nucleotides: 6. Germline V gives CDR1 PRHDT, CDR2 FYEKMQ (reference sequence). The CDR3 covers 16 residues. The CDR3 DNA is TGTGCCAGCAGCAGGACAGGGGGCCTAAATAATGAAAAACTGTTTTTT. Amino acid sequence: CASSRTGGLNNEKLFF. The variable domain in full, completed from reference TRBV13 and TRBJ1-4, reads AAGVIQSPRHLIKEKRETATLKCYPIPRHDTVYWYQQGPGQDPQFLISFYEKMQSDKGSIPDRFSAQQFSDYHSELNMSSLELGDSALYFCASSRTGGLNNEKLFFGSGTQLSVL.

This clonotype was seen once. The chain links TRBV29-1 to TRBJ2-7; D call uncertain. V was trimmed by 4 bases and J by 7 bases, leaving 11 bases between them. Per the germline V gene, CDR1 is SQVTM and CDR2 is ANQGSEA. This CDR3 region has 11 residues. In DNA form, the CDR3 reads TGCAGCGTTGTTTCGGGCTGTGAGCAGTACTTC. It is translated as CSVVSGCEQYF.

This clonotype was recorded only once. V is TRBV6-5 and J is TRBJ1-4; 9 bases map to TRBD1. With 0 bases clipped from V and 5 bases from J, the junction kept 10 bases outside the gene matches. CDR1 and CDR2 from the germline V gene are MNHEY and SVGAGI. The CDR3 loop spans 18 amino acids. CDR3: CASSYSWGQGTGNEKLFF. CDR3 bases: TGTGCCAGCAGTTACTCTTGGGGACAGGGAACGGGAAATGAAAAACTGTTTTTT.

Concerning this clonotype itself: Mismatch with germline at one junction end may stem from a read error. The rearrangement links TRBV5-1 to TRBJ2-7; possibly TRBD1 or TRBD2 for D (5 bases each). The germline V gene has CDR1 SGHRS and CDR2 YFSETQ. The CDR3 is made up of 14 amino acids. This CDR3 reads CTSSLEGSSYEQYF. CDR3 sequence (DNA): TGCACCAGCAGCTTAGAGGGGAGCTCCTACGAGCAGTACTTC. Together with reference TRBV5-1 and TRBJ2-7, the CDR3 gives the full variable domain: KAGVTQTPRYLIKTRGQQVTLSCSPISGHRSVSWYQQTPGQGLQFLFEYFSETQRNKGNFPGRFSGRQFSNSRSEMNVSTLELGDSALYLCTSSLEGSSYEQYFGPGTRLTVT.

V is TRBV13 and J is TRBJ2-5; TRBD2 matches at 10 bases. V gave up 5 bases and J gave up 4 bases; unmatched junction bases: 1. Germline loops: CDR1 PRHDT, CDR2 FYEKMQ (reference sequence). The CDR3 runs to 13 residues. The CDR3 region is CASSIAGGETQYF. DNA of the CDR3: TGTGCCAGCAGCATAGCGGGAGGAGAGACCCAGTACTTC.

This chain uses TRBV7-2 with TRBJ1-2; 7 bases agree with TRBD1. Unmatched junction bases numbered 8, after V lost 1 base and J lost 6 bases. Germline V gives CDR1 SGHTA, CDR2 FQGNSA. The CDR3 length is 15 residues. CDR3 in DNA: TGTGCCAGCAGCTTAGTGGACAGGACGTGGGATGGCTACACCTTC. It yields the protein CASSLVDRTWDGYTF.

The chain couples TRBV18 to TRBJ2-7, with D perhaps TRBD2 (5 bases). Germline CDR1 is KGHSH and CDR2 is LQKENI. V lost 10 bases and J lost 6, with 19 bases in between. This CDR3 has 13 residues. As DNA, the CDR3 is TGTGCCAACCTATTAGGGAGCGGATGCGAGCAGTACTTC. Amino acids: CANLLGSGCEQYF.

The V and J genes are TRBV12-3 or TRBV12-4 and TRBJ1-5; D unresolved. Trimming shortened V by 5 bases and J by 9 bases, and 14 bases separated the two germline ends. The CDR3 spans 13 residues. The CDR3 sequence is CASSPRPRSPQHF. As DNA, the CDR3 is TGTGCCAGCAGTCCCAGACCTAGGTCGCCCCAGCATTTT.

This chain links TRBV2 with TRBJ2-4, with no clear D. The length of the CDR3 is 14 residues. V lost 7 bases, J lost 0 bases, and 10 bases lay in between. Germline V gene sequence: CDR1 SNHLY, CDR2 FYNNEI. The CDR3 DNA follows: TGTGCCAGCATGAGTGACCTAGCCAAAAACATTCAGTACTTC. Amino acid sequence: CASMSDLAKNIQYF.

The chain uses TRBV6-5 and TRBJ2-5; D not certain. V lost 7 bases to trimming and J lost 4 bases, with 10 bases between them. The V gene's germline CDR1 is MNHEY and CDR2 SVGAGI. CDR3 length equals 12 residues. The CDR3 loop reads CASNRVPETQYF. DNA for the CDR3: TGTGCCAGCAACCGGGTCCCAGAGACCCAGTACTTC.

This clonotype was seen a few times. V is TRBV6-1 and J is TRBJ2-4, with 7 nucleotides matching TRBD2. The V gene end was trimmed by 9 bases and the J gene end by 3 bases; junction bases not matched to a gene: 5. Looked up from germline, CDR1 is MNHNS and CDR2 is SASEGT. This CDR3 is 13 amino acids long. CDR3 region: CASGGVGKNIQYF. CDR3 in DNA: TGTGCCAGTGGGGGGGTCGGCAAAAACATTCAGTACTTC.

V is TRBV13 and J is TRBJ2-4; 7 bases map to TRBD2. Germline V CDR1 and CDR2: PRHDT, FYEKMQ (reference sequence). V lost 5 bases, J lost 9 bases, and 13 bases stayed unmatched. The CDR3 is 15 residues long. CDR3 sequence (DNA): TGTGCCAGCAGCCCTTGGGCCGCGGGAGAGGGCATTCAGTACTTC. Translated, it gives CASSPWAAGEGIQYF.

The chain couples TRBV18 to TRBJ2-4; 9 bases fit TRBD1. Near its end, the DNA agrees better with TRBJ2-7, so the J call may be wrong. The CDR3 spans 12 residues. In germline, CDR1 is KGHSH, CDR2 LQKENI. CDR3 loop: CARRDRVHEQYF. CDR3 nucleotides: TGTGCCCGGAGGGACAGGGTCCACGAGCAGTACTTC.

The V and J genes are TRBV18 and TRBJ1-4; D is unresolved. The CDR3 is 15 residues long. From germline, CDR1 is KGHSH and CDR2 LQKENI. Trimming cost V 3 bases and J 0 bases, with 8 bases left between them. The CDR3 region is CASSPPSATNEKLFF. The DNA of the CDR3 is TGTGCCAGCTCACCCCCCAGTGCAACTAATGAAAAACTGTTTTTT.

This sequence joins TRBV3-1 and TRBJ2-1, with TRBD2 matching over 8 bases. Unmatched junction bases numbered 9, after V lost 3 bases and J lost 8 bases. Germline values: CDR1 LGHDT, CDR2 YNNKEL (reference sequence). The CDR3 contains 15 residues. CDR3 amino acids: CASSHLAGKLDEQFF. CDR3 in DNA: TGTGCCAGCAGCCACCTAGCGGGTAAGTTGGATGAGCAGTTCTTC.

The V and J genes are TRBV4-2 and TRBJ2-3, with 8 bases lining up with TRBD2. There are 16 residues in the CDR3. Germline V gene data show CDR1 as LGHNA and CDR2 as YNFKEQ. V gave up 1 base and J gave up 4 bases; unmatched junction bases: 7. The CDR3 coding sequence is TGTGCCAGCAGCCAAGGGGCTAGCGGGTTCCCAGATACGCAGTATTTT. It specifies CASSQGASGFPDTQYF.

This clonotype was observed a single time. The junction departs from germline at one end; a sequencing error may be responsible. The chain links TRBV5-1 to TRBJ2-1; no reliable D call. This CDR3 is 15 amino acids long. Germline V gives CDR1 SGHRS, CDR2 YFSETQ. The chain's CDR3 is CASSLYPGGHNKQFF. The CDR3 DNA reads TGCGCCAGCAGCTTATACCCAGGCGGCCACAATAAGCAGTTCTTC. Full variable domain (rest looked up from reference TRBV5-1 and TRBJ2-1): KAGVTQTPRYLIKTRGQQVTLSCSPISGHRSVSWYQQTPGQGLQFLFEYFSETQRNKGNFPGRFSGRQFSNSRSEMNVSTLELGDSALYLCASSLYPGGHNKQFFGPGTRLTVL.

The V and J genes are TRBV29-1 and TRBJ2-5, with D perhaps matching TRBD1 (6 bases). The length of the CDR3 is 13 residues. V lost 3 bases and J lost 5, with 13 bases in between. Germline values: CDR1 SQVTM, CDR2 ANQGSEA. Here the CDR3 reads CSVEPGGEETQYF. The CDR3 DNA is TGCAGCGTTGAGCCTGGGGGCGAGGAGACCCAGTACTTC.

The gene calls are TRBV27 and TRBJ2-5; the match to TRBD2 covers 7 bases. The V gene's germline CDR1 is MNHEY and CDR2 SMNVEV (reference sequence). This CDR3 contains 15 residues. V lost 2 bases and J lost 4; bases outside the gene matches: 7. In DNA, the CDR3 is TGTGCCAGCAGTTTAGGGCGGGAGATTAGAGAGACCCAGTACTTC. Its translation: CASSLGREIRETQYF.

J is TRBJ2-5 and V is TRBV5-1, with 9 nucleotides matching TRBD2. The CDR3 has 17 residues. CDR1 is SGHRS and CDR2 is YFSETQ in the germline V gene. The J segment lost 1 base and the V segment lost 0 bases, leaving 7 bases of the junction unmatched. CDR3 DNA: TGCGCCAGCAGCTTGGATGTAGCGGGAGCGTCCCAAGAGACCCAGTACTTC. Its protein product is CASSLDVAGASQETQYF. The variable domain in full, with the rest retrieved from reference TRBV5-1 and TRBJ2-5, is KAGVTQTPRYLIKTRGQQVTLSCSPISGHRSVSWYQQTPGQGLQFLFEYFSETQRNKGNFPGRFSGRQFSNSRSEMNVSTLELGDSALYLCASSLDVAGASQETQYFGPGTRLLVL.

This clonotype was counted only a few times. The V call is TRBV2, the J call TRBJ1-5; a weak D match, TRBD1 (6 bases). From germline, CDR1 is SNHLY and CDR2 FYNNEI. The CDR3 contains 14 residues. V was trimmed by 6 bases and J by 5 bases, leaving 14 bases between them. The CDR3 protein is CASRGTLGDQPQHF. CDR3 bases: TGTGCCAGCAGGGGGACACTCGGGGATCAGCCCCAGCATTTT.

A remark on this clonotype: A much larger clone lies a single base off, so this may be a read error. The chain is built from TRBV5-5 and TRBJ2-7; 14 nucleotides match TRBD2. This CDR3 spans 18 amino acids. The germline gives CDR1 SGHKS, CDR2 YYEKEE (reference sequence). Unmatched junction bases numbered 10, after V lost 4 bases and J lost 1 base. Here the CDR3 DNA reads TGTGCCAGCAGCCCCCCTGGGACTAGCGGGAGTCAATCCTACGAGCAGTACTTC. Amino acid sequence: CASSPPGTSGSQSYEQYF.